Sequencing of this T cell receptor (beta chain) was carried out in a study of blood T cell repertoires in COVID-19. Whole-study context: Some COVID-19 samples were acute and others convalescent; all came from the United States, Italy and Spain. T cells, B-cell-depleted T cells, or PBMCs supplied cDNA or gDNA.

As originally analysed: Scientists estimated how many nucleated cells there were by amplifying reference gene primers. Generated by immunoSEQ multiplex PCR, the TCRdb table keeps only in-frame clones and is missing some. The D gene and trimming were derived from the DNA, and the V and J assignments and clone size from that table. The data show 120,000 or so clones, with roughly 87% seen just once and 7.7% held by the top ten. Germline lookup yields CDR1 SGHRS and CDR2 YFSETQ. The V end was cut by 0 bases, the J end by 4 bases, with 10 bases between. CDR3 size: 14 residues. Sequencing was done on a sample of peripheral blood. The receptor was derived from a human donor in a cohort sampled during active COVID-19. The J gene is TRBJ1-1, the V gene TRBV5-1; D may be TRBD1 (6 bases). The CDR3 loop is CASSLVGGGTEAFF. The CDR3 nucleotides are TGCGCCAGCAGCTTGGTGGGAGGGGGCACTGAAGCTTTCTTT.